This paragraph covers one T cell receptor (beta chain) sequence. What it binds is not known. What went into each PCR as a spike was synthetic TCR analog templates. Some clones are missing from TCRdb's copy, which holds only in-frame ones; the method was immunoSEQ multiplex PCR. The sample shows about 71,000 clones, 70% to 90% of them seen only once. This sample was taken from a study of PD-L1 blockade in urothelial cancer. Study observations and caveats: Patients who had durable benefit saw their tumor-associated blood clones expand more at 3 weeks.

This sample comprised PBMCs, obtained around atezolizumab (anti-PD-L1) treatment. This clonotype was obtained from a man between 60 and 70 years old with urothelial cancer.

The CDR3 sequence is CASSRDRGQPQHF. CDR3 coding DNA: TGTGCCAGTAGCAGGGACAGGGGTCAGCCCCAGCATTTT. This chain connects TRBV19 to TRBJ1-5, with 10 nucleotides matching TRBD1. Losses at the gene ends were 6 bases for V and 6 bases for J; bases not matched to a gene: 2. The CDR3 length is 13 residues. The germline CDR1 and CDR2 sequences are LNHDA and SQIVND (reference sequence). Together with reference TRBV19 and TRBJ1-5, the CDR3 gives the full variable domain: DGGITQSPKYLFRKEGQNVTLSCEQNLNHDAMYWYRQDPGQGLRLIYYSQIVNDFQKGDIAEGYSVSREKKESFPLTVTSAQKNPTAFYLCASSRDRGQPQHFGDGTRLSIL.